The 22 T cell receptor beta chains presented below share a single source sample, sequenced in a study of blood T cells in healthy people across ages. A second PCR of 7 to 11 cycles used a sample-barcoded 5' primer and a J-beta primer mix. One entry per CDR3 protein results from TCRdb running MiXCR on the 5' RACE reads. This table has 550,000 to 750,000 distinct CDR3 sequences, 21% appearing once. Material for sequencing was blood. The receptors derive from a man between 65 and 80 years old in good health.

The V and J genes are TRBV28 and TRBJ1-2; D remains unclear. The CDR3 is made up of 14 amino acids. From germline, CDR1 is MDHEN and CDR2 SYDVKM. Deletions cut 4 bases from V and 4 bases from J, with 13 bases between. In DNA form, the CDR3 reads TGTGCCAGCAGTTCCGGACCTCTAGGCTATGGCTACACCTTC. It yields the protein CASSSGPLGYGYTF.

This clonotype was observed a handful of times. The chain links TRBV25-1 to TRBJ2-5; the D call may be TRBD1 or TRBD2 (5 bases each). This CDR3 has 14 amino acids. With 8 bases removed from V and 1 base from J, the gap between germline ends came to 14 bases. Germline CDR1 MGHDK, CDR2 SYGVNS. The CDR3 protein is CASSRDGAQETQYF. In nucleotides, the CDR3 is TGTGCCAGCTCGCGAGACGGGGCCCAAGAGACCCAGTACTTC.

This clonotype was detected a few times. The CDR3 sequence: CASSEAGRSQETQYF. The CDR3 DNA reads TGTGCCAGCAGTGAAGCAGGACGGAGCCAAGAGACCCAGTACTTC. The J gene is TRBJ2-1, the V gene TRBV2; D gene unclear. The J call is uncertain, as TRBJ2-5 better fits the DNA end. Germline CDR1 SNHLY, CDR2 FYNNEI. The CDR3 runs to 15 residues.

The table lists this clonotype with many counts. J is TRBJ2-5 and V is TRBV4-1; D is unresolved. This CDR3 spans 12 amino acids. V was pared by 3 bases and J by 5 bases, with 7 bases between. Germline CDR1 reads MGHRA; CDR2 reads YSYEKL. This chain's CDR3 is CASSHDLETQYF. The CDR3 region has the DNA TGCGCCAGCAGCCATGACCTGGAGACCCAGTACTTC.

This chain links TRBV20-1 with TRBJ2-1; tentative D call: TRBD1 (6 bases). CDR1 and CDR2 (germline): DFQATT, SNEGSKA (reference sequence). The CDR3 contains 15 residues. V dropped 5 bases and J dropped 9 bases, with 23 bases sitting between them. The CDR3 loop is CSAPQGGLVGTEQFF. DNA of the CDR3: TGCAGTGCTCCACAGGGTGGGCTGGTCGGGACTGAGCAGTTCTTC.

CDR3 region: CASSISQGPYEQYF. The DNA for the CDR3 is TGTGCCAGCAGCATATCACAGGGACCCTACGAGCAGTACTTC. This sequence joins TRBV11-1 and TRBJ2-7; TRBD1 is a possible D gene (6 bases). V was clipped by 5 bases and J by 2 bases, with 13 bases between them. The CDR3 length is 14 residues. Germline values: CDR1 SGHAT, CDR2 FQDESV (reference sequence).

The chain carries TRBV4-3 and TRBJ2-1; 11 bases map to TRBD2. The CDR3 totals 19 residues. Per the germline V gene, CDR1 is LGHNA and CDR2 is YSLEER. V lost 0 bases and J lost 0; bases outside the gene matches: 7. For the CDR3, the DNA is TGCGCCAGCAGCCAAGAGGGGGGACTAGCGGACGTCTCCTACAATGAGCAGTTCTTC. Translating gives CASSQEGGLADVSYNEQFF.

The J gene is TRBJ2-7, the V gene TRBV3-1; either TRBD1 or TRBD2 may supply D (5 bases each). The germline gives CDR1 LGHDT, CDR2 YNNKEL (reference sequence). V was pared by 4 bases and J by 5 bases, with 18 bases between. The CDR3 consists of 15 residues. CDR3 sequence (DNA): TGTGCCAGCAGCCGCCGGGGCCTCGTTTCCCACGAGCAGTACTTC. Translating it yields CASSRRGLVSHEQYF.

This clonotype was observed a few times. The genes are TRBV4-3 and TRBJ2-7, with D possibly matching TRBD2 (6 bases). The germline V gene encodes CDR1 LGHNA and CDR2 YSLEER. V was trimmed by 1 base and J by 3 bases, leaving 13 bases between them. The CDR3 has 15 amino acids. The CDR3 DNA is TGCGCCAGCAGCCAAGGGATCGGGACTGGCTACGAGCAGTACTTC. Protein sequence: CASSQGIGTGYEQYF.

V and J are TRBV7-3 and TRBJ2-5, with TRBD2 identical over 11 bases. The J call may be in error: the DNA end matches TRBJ2-1 better. Germline V lookup: CDR1 SGHTA, CDR2 FQGTGA. The CDR3 loop spans 16 amino acids. CDR3 nucleotide sequence: TGTGCCAGCAGCTTATTAGCGGGAGGGCCAGGCAATGAGCAGTTCTTC. It is translated as CASSLLAGGPGNEQFF.

This clonotype turned up a few times. J is TRBJ2-3 and V is TRBV5-1; D might be TRBD2 (5 bases). V gave up 3 bases and J gave up 5 bases, with 10 bases separating them. Per the germline V gene, CDR1 is SGHRS and CDR2 is YFSETQ. This CDR3 is built from 13 residues. The CDR3 coding sequence is TGCGCCAGCAGCTATCCCGCGGGAGATACGCAGTATTTT. The encoded protein is CASSYPAGDTQYF.

The rearrangement joins TRBV29-1 to TRBJ2-3; TRBD2 agrees at 13 bases. V shed 4 bases and J 4 bases; nucleotides not matched to a gene: 11. The CDR3 has 17 residues. Germline V gene data show CDR1 as SQVTM and CDR2 as ANQGSEA. The chain's CDR3 is CSVAGGGTSGMSDTQYF. CDR3 in DNA: TGCAGCGTTGCCGGCGGGGGGACTAGCGGGATGTCAGATACGCAGTATTTT.

This clonotype has only a few counts. The J gene is TRBJ1-6, the V gene TRBV2; the D gene is possibly TRBD1 (6 bases). The CDR3 spans 15 residues. Germline lookup yields CDR1 SNHLY and CDR2 FYNNEI. V dropped 7 bases and J dropped 10 bases, with 20 bases sitting between them. The CDR3: CASNRQGGGDSPLHF. Written as DNA, the CDR3 is TGTGCCAGCAATCGGCAGGGAGGGGGAGACTCACCCCTCCACTTT.

The V call is TRBV3-1, the J call TRBJ2-1, with 9 bases that match TRBD2. From germline, CDR1 is LGHDT and CDR2 YNNKEL (reference sequence). The CDR3 runs 15 residues. The V and J ends lost 0 bases and 6 bases, in that order; junction bases with no gene match: 3. In nucleotides, the CDR3 is TGTGCCAGCAGCCAAGACGGGACTAGCCTCAATGAGCAGTTCTTC. Protein product: CASSQDGTSLNEQFF.

V is TRBV5-1 and J is TRBJ2-3, with D possibly TRBD2 on 6 matching bases. The CDR3 sequence is 15 residues long. Germline CDR1 is SGHRS and CDR2 is YFSETQ. Trimming removed 1 base from V and 1 base from J, with 10 bases in between. The CDR3 region has the DNA TGCGCCAGCAGCTTGTTTTCGGGGGGCACAGATACGCAGTATTTT. Translated: CASSLFSGGTDTQYF.

The chain links TRBV6-2 or TRBV6-3 to TRBJ1-1; D is undetermined. The V gene's germline CDR1 is MNHEY and CDR2 SVGEGT. This CDR3 contains 13 residues. Deletions cut 7 bases from V and 3 bases from J, with 12 bases between. CDR3 nucleotide sequence: TGTGCCAGCACCAGAACCCCGGACACTGAAGCTTTCTTT. Residues: CASTRTPDTEAFF.

This chain connects TRBV20-1 to TRBJ2-5; either TRBD1 or TRBD2 may supply D (6 bases each). The J call may be in error: the DNA end matches TRBJ2-7 better. Germline CDR1 reads DFQATT; CDR2 reads SNEGSKA (reference sequence). The CDR3 loop spans 12 amino acids. CDR3 region: CSAKPGADEQYF. As DNA, the CDR3 is TGCAGTGCTAAGCCGGGGGCGGACGAGCAGTACTTC.

This clonotype was picked up many times. The chain links TRBV20-1 to TRBJ2-7; 9 bases fit TRBD1. This CDR3 has 12 residues. Germline CDR1 DFQATT, CDR2 SNEGSKA (reference sequence). V dropped 4 bases and J dropped 5; count of bases not matched to a gene: 3. The CDR3 DNA sequence: TGCAGTGCTAACAGGGGGCCAGACGAGCAGTACTTC. It specifies CSANRGPDEQYF.

In DNA, the CDR3 is TGCAGTGCTAGAGATCTCCTCCCAGCTGGAAACACCATATATTTT. Translating it yields CSARDLLPAGNTIYF. The chain employs TRBV20-1 and TRBJ1-3; D uncertain. The CDR3 consists of 15 residues. V lost 0 bases to trimming and J lost 2 bases, with 11 bases between them. CDR1 is DFQATT, CDR2 SNEGSKA, per germline (reference sequence).

This chain uses TRBV7-9 with TRBJ2-7; D might be TRBD2 (6 bases). The length of the CDR3 is 14 residues. Deletions cut 3 bases from V and 3 bases from J, with 12 bases between. Looked up from germline, CDR1 is SEHNR and CDR2 is FQNEAQ (reference sequence). CDR3 sequence reads: CASSFGGTLYEQYF. The CDR3 region has the DNA TGTGCCAGCAGCTTCGGCGGGACCCTCTACGAGCAGTACTTC.

V is TRBV4-3 and J is TRBJ2-1; maybe TRBD2 (6 bases). The CDR3 is made up of 15 amino acids. The V and J ends lost 0 bases and 6 bases respectively, with 12 bases between them. Germline values: CDR1 LGHNA, CDR2 YSLEER. The CDR3 loop reads CASSQDFTSPNEQFF. Written as DNA, the CDR3 is TGCGCCAGCAGCCAAGATTTCACTAGCCCCAATGAGCAGTTCTTC.

This clonotype has a handful of counts. This chain uses TRBV5-1 with TRBJ2-7, with 7 positions matching TRBD2. Germline trimming cut 5 bases from V and 0 bases from J; bases unmatched to any gene: 8. Germline assignment: CDR1 SGHRS and CDR2 YFSETQ. This CDR3 spans 15 amino acids. CDR3 protein: CASRLNQRDSYEQYF. DNA for the CDR3: TGCGCCAGCAGGCTAAACCAGCGGGACTCCTACGAGCAGTACTTC.